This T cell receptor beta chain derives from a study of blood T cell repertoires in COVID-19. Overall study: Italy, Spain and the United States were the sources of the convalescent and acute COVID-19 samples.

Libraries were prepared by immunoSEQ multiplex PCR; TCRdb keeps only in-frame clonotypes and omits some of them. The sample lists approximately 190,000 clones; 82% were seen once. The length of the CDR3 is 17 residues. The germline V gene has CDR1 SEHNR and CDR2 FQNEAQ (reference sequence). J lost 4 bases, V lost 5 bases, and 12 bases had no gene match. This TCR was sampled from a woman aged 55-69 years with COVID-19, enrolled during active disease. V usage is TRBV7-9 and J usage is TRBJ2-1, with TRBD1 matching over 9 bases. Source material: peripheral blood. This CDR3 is CASSPPTGGRKYNEQFF. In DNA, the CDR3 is TGTGCCAGCAGCCCCCCGACAGGGGGTAGGAAATACAATGAGCAGTTCTTC.